This entry concerns a single TCR beta chain. The data stem from a study of blood T cell repertoires in COVID-19. Study in general: Italy, Spain and the United States were the sources of the convalescent and acute COVID-19 samples. T cells, B-cell-depleted T cells, or PBMCs provided the cDNA or gDNA that served as material.

The CDR3 totals 14 residues. Trimming took off 1 base at V and 7 bases at J, with 13 bases between the two ends. CDR1 LNHDA and CDR2 SQIVND come from the germline V gene (reference sequence). Original processing notes: Reference gene primer amplification gave nucleated cell count estimates. Generated by immunoSEQ multiplex PCR, the TCRdb table keeps only in-frame clones and is missing some. From that table come the V and J calls and clone size; the DNA was used to work out D and trimming. The table lists roughly 670,000 clones, 85% to 90% of them singletons. Sequences were obtained from peripheral blood. The chain has TRBV19 and TRBJ1-1, with D maybe TRBD1 (5 bases). This sequence was found in a woman younger than 30 with acute or convalescent COVID-19. DNA of the CDR3: TGTGCCAGTAGTATAGGCTATTCGGGGGGTGAAGCTTTCTTT. Amino acids: CASSIGYSGGEAFF. Based on the CDR3 plus reference TRBV19 and TRBJ1-1, the full variable domain is DGGITQSPKYLFRKEGQNVTLSCEQNLNHDAMYWYRQDPGQGLRLIYYSQIVNDFQKGDIAEGYSVSREKKESFPLTVTSAQKNPTAFYLCASSIGYSGGEAFFGQGTRLTVV.